The sequence of this T cell receptor beta chain was determined in a study of human T cells and chemical hapten exposure. Study findings and constraints: Counts of TCRs above 1 in 1000 frequency stayed unchanged with DPC sensitization. While controls formed fewer of them, expanded TCRs formed significantly more large CDR3 similarity clusters.

As for this clonotype: The antigen is unknown.

The sample's time point: patch test 2, 6 weeks after DPC sensitization. Specified treatment: therapeutic diphenylcyclopropenone sensitization with weekly scalp DPC. This CDR3 contains 16 residues. V gave up 1 base and J gave up 4 bases; unmatched junction bases: 6. Germline V gene sequence: CDR1 SGHTA, CDR2 FQGTGA. Using its own MiXCR run on the RACE reads, TCRdb lists one record per CDR3 protein. The sample shows roughly 96,000 distinct CDR3 sequences, about 9.3% of them seen only once. The receptor's source is a middle-aged woman with alopecia areata. Some clones in this sample may be carry-over from other donors' samples. The chain joins TRBV7-3 to TRBJ2-1, with 8 bases fitting TRBD2. The sequenced sample was whole blood, obtained in connection with sensitization to the hapten diphenylcyclopropenone (DPC). The CDR3 loop is CASSLRLAKPYNEQFF. Here the CDR3 DNA reads TGTGCCAGCAGCTTAAGACTAGCGAAACCTTACAATGAGCAGTTCTTC.